This TCR beta chain was documented in a study of cytomegalovirus exposure and HLA in healthy donors. Study-wide results and caveats: The productive fraction for most TCR beta V segments was about 87% or about 30% in an earlier analysis. Later analysis revealed greater clonal expansion in HLA-associated TCR beta chains than in equally common others. From TCR beta sequences, most subjects' HLA-A and HLA-B alleles were reportedly predicted accurately. One cluster of highly shared sequence variants probably arose as a sequencing artifact.

This PCR relied on a set of 60 Vbeta primers and 13 Jbeta primers. Method: immunoSEQ multiplex PCR; TCRdb's copy keeps in-frame clones and lacks some. The sample carries about 140,000 clones, over 60% recorded once. Notes on this clone: Its antigen is currently unknown.

Trimming took off 1 base at V and 10 bases at J, with 16 bases between the two ends. Germline-derived CDR1 and CDR2 are SGHAT and FQNNGV. This CDR3 region has 14 residues. The rearrangement joins TRBV11-2 to TRBJ1-1; maybe TRBD1 (6 bases). The sequence came from a woman aged 30 to 39 in good health and CMV-seronegative. Sample: PBMCs. CDR3 sequence (DNA): TGTGCCAGCAGCTTAGGAGACAGGCCCTGGATAGCTTTCTTT. This sequence encodes CASSLGDRPWIAFF. Combining the CDR3 with reference TRBV11-2 and TRBJ1-1 gives the whole variable domain EAGVAQSPRYKIIEKRQSVAFWCNPISGHATLYWYQQILGQGPKLLIQFQNNGVVDDSQLPKDRFSAERLKGVDSTLKIQPAKLEDSAVYLCASSLGDRPWIAFFGQGTRLTVV.